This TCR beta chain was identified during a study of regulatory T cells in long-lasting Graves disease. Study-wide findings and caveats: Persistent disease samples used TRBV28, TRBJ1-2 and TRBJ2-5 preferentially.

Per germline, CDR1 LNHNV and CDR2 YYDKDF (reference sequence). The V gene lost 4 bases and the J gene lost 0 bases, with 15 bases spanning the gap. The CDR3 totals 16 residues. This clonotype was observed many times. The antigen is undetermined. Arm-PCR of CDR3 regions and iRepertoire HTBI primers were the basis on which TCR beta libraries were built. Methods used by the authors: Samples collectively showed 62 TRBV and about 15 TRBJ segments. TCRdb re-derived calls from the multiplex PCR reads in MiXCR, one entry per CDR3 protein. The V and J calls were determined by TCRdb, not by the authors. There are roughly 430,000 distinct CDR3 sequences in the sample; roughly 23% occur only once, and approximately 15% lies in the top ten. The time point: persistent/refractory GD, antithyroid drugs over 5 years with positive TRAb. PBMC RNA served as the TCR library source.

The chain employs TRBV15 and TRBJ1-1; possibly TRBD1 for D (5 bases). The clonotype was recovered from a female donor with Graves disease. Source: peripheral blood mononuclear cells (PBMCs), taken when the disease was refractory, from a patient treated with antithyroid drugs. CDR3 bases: TGTGCCACCAGCACCGGGACTGACAGCATGAACACTGAAGCTTTCTTT. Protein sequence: CATSTGTDSMNTEAFF.